What follows are 27 T cell receptor beta chains derived from one specimen sequenced in a study of T cells in Graves' hyperthyroidism and ophthalmopathy. Regions amplified from RNA transcripts were the TCR beta CDR3 regions. Researchers ran a first-round RT-PCR on the TCR CDR3 using the HTBI primer set. TCRdb ran MiXCR on the multiplex PCR reads and lists one entry per CDR3 protein. The sample holds roughly 500,000 distinct CDR3 sequences; approximately 22% are singletons and the top ten take around 47%. What was sequenced was blood. The receptor set was obtained from a woman in her 70s with Graves' ophthalmopathy.

Ten or more counts support this clonotype. The chain recombines TRBV27 with TRBJ1-1, with D possibly being TRBD1 (5 bases). This CDR3 has 14 amino acids. From germline, CDR1 is MNHEY and CDR2 SMNVEV (reference sequence). V dropped 6 bases and J dropped 1 base, with 12 bases sitting between them. The CDR3 sequence is CASRNAGTNTEAFF. CDR3 DNA sequence: TGTGCCAGCAGAAACGCAGGGACGAACACTGAAGCTTTCTTT.

A word on this clonotype: At one end the junction does not follow the germline gene, possibly because of a read error. The genes are TRBV6-5 and TRBJ2-7; perhaps TRBD2 as D (5 bases). CDR3 length: 13 residues. From germline, CDR1 is MNHEY and CDR2 SVGAGI. The CDR3 DNA sequence: TGTGCCTGCAGTTTATTAACCGCGGGCGAGCAGTACTTC. Protein sequence: CACSLLTAGEQYF.

This clonotype was recorded at least ten times. The chain is built from TRBV7-2 and TRBJ2-2; D not certain. CDR1 is SGHTA, CDR2 FQGNSA, per germline. Trimming removed 5 bases at V and 6 bases at J, with 13 bases between. CDR3 length: 14 amino acids. The chain's CDR3 is CASSPTNYPGELFF. CDR3 sequence (DNA): TGTGCCAGCAGCCCAACGAACTACCCCGGGGAGCTGTTTTTT.

V and J are TRBV3-1 and TRBJ2-3, with 7 bases matching TRBD2. The CDR3 consists of 16 residues. Germline assignment: CDR1 LGHDT and CDR2 YNNKEL (reference sequence). V was clipped by 0 bases and J by 8 bases; unmatched bases: 11. The CDR3 protein is CASSQDWTGGRGTQYF. The DNA of the CDR3 is TGTGCCAGCAGCCAAGATTGGACGGGAGGTCGAGGTACGCAGTATTTT.

The chain uses TRBV6-1 and TRBJ2-1; perhaps TRBD2 as D (5 bases). With 2 bases removed from V and 4 bases from J, the gap between germline ends came to 12 bases. The germline V gene encodes CDR1 MNHNS and CDR2 SASEGT. The CDR3 spans 15 residues. Written as DNA, the CDR3 is TGTGCCAGCAGTGAAAAGGGTAGCGCGTACAATGAGCAGTTCTTC. Translating it yields CASSEKGSAYNEQFF.

The chain combines TRBV5-5 with TRBJ2-1, with TRBD1 identical over 8 bases. CDR3 size: 17 residues. Germline assignment: CDR1 SGHKS and CDR2 YYEKEE (reference sequence). Losses at the gene ends were 4 bases for V and 1 base for J; bases not matched to a gene: 10. The chain's CDR3 is CASSDLGQGASYNEQFF. CDR3 coding DNA: TGTGCCAGCAGCGACCTAGGACAGGGCGCGTCCTACAATGAGCAGTTCTTC. Full variable domain (remainder filled in from reference TRBV5-5 and TRBJ2-1): DAGVTQSPTHLIKTRGQQVTLRCSPISGHKSVSWYQQVLGQGPQFIFQYYEKEERGRGNFPDRFSARQFPNYSSELNVNALLLGDSALYLCASSDLGQGASYNEQFFGPGTRLTVL.

This chain links TRBV7-8 with TRBJ2-3; 8 nucleotides match TRBD2. CDR1 is SGHVS, CDR2 FQNEAQ, per germline. The V and J ends lost 3 bases and 4 bases, in that order; junction bases with no gene match: 9. This CDR3 spans 16 amino acids. This CDR3 is CASSFGNGRAADTQYF. The CDR3 bases are TGTGCCAGCAGCTTCGGGAACGGGAGGGCCGCAGATACGCAGTATTTT.

This clonotype was picked up a small number of times. The chain is built from TRBV5-1 and TRBJ1-2; weak D call: TRBD1 (5 bases). Per the germline V gene, CDR1 is SGHRS and CDR2 is YFSETQ. Deletions cut 2 bases from V and 8 bases from J, with 13 bases between. CDR3 length equals 13 residues. The CDR3 DNA reads as TGCGCCAGCAGCTTAAACCAGGGATCCGGCTACACCTTC. Its translation: CASSLNQGSGYTF.

This rearrangement joins TRBV25-1 to TRBJ2-5; 10 bases align to TRBD2. J was trimmed by 5 bases and V by 5 bases; bases with no gene match: 8. The germline CDR1 and CDR2 sequences are MGHDK and SYGVNS. The CDR3 spans 15 residues. The CDR3 DNA sequence: TGTGCCAGCAGTAAGCTAGCGGGAGTTTCGGAGACCCAGTACTTC. Residues: CASSKLAGVSETQYF.

The chain carries TRBV5-1 and TRBJ1-6, with 7 bases lining up with TRBD1. The CDR3 spans 16 residues. Unmatched junction bases numbered 14, after V lost 4 bases and J lost 10 bases. Germline assignment: CDR1 SGHRS and CDR2 YFSETQ. CDR3 DNA: TGCGCCAGCAGCCGAAAACTGGGGACAGAATACTCACCCCTCCACTTT. Protein sequence: CASSRKLGTEYSPLHF. Full variable domain (outside the CDR3, taken from reference TRBV5-1 and TRBJ1-6): KAGVTQTPRYLIKTRGQQVTLSCSPISGHRSVSWYQQTPGQGLQFLFEYFSETQRNKGNFPGRFSGRQFSNSRSEMNVSTLELGDSALYLCASSRKLGTEYSPLHFGNGTRLTVT.

V is TRBV5-4 and J is TRBJ2-1, with D uncertain. The CDR3 loop spans 15 amino acids. V was cut by 0 bases and J by 0 bases, with 7 bases left in between. Germline-derived CDR1 and CDR2 are SGHNT and YYREEE (reference sequence). The CDR3 bases are TGTGCCAGCAGCTTGGAAGGGATCTCCTACAATGAGCAGTTCTTC. Protein: CASSLEGISYNEQFF.

In this sample, this clonotype turned up many times. The rearrangement links TRBV2 to TRBJ2-5; 9 nucleotides agree with TRBD1. The junction had 8 bases not matched to a gene; V was cut back by 5 bases and J by 4 bases. The CDR3 is 15 residues long. The germline V gene has CDR1 SNHLY and CDR2 FYNNEI. CDR3 coding DNA: TGTGCCAGCAGTCAAGGGACAGGGCGGGGAGAGACCCAGTACTTC. Amino acids: CASSQGTGRGETQYF.

This clonotype was detected only a few times. This sequence joins TRBV27 and TRBJ1-2, with 11 positions matching TRBD1. V lost 4 bases to trimming and J lost 6 bases; unmatched junction nucleotides: 19. The CDR3 contains 19 residues. Germline CDR1 MNHEY, CDR2 SMNVEV (reference sequence). In DNA form, the CDR3 reads TGTGCCAGCAGTTCGGACAGGGGGCGGCGCGGGGGTTTGGTCGATGGCTACACCTTC. Amino acid sequence: CASSSDRGRRGGLVDGYTF.

This clonotype was recorded many times. The J gene is TRBJ2-7, the V gene TRBV28; TRBD2 matches 10 bases. The V segment lost 8 bases and the J segment 5 bases; nucleotides outside the gene matches: 12. Germline V gives CDR1 MDHEN, CDR2 SYDVKM. The CDR3 covers 15 residues. CDR3 protein: CASGNSGRPLDEQYF. The CDR3 bases are TGTGCCAGCGGTAATAGCGGGAGGCCCCTAGACGAGCAGTACTTC.

The table lists this clonotype with many counts. The chain uses TRBV2 and TRBJ1-5; the D gene is possibly TRBD1 (5 bases). CDR1 and CDR2 from the germline V gene are SNHLY and FYNNEI. The CDR3 totals 16 residues. V was trimmed by 6 bases and J by 4 bases, leaving 19 bases between them. CDR3 loop: CASSEWGTGGNQPQHF. CDR3 coding DNA: TGTGCCAGCAGCGAGTGGGGGACCGGGGGAAATCAGCCCCAGCATTTT.

The table lists this clonotype with a few counts. This CDR3 is CASSFAGRDTEAFF. CDR3 DNA sequence: TGTGCCAGCAGCTTCGCAGGGAGGGACACTGAAGCTTTCTTT. The chain recombines TRBV7-9 with TRBJ1-1; possibly TRBD1 for D (5 bases). From germline, CDR1 is SEHNR and CDR2 FQNEAQ (reference sequence). This CDR3 has 14 residues. Trimming pared 3 bases from V and 3 bases from J, leaving 11 bases between.

The chain carries TRBV20-1 and TRBJ2-6, with no clear D. The CDR3 covers 16 residues. V was pared by 3 bases and J by 4 bases, with 16 bases between. Germline V gene lookup returns CDR1 DFQATT and CDR2 SNEGSKA (reference sequence). In DNA form, the CDR3 reads TGCAGTGCTAGGGGCACCGGGTCCGTGGGGGCCAACGTCCTGACTTTC. This encodes CSARGTGSVGANVLTF.

A few counts support this clonotype. The chain combines TRBV20-1 with TRBJ2-1, with D tentatively TRBD2 (5 bases). Trimming took 4 bases from V and 3 from J, leaving 7 bases between them. Germline assignment: CDR1 DFQATT and CDR2 SNEGSKA (reference sequence). This CDR3 comprises 12 residues. The chain's CDR3 is CSATLGYNEQFF. In DNA, the CDR3 is TGCAGTGCTACACTAGGCTACAATGAGCAGTTCTTC.

Notes on this clonotype: The conserved closing phenylalanine or tryptophan is absent in this CDR3, likely reflecting a read error. This sequence joins TRBV20-1 and TRBJ1-2, with D perhaps matching TRBD1 (6 bases). Germline CDR1 is DFQATT and CDR2 is SNEGSKA (reference sequence). V shed 2 bases and J shed 6 bases, with 10 bases lying between them. The CDR3 has 12 amino acids. In DNA, the CDR3 is TGCAGTGCTAGAAGAGCAGGGGATGGCTACACCCTC. This gives the protein CSARRAGDGYTL.

The table lists this clonotype with many counts. J is TRBJ1-5 and V is TRBV28, with 7 positions matching TRBD1. Germline lookup yields CDR1 MDHEN and CDR2 SYDVKM. With 6 bases clipped from V and 9 bases from J, the junction kept 8 bases outside the gene matches. The length of the CDR3 is 13 residues. The CDR3 region is CASSRDRAWPQHF. CDR3 DNA sequence: TGTGCCAGCAGCCGCGACAGGGCATGGCCCCAGCATTTT.

The chain joins TRBV25-1 to TRBJ1-4; D gene unclear. V gave up 3 bases and J gave up 5 bases, with 10 bases separating them. Germline V gene data show CDR1 as MGHDK and CDR2 as SYGVNS. CDR3 length: 14 residues. The DNA for the CDR3 is TGTGCCAGCAGTGAGTCCGGGCGCAATGAAAAACTGTTTTTT. Translation: CASSESGRNEKLFF. The entire variable domain, with the rest obtained from reference TRBV25-1 and TRBJ1-4, is as follows: EADIYQTPRYLVIGTGKKITLECSQTMGHDKMYWYQQDPGMELHLIHYSYGVNSTEKGDLSSESTVSRIRTEHFPLTLESARPSHTSQYLCASSESGRNEKLFFGSGTQLSVL.

As concerns this clonotype: Being one base from a much bigger clone, this may be a read error. This chain uses TRBV12-3 or TRBV12-4 with TRBJ2-5, with D perhaps TRBD2 (6 bases). The CDR3 length is 10 residues. The CDR3 sequence is CASPRETRYF. CDR3 DNA sequence: TGTGCCAGCCCCCGGGAGACCCGGTACTTC.

Ten or more counts support this clonotype. V and J are TRBV7-2 and TRBJ2-3; 10 bases line up with TRBD2. Germline assignment: CDR1 SGHTA and CDR2 FQGNSA. CDR3 size: 16 residues. Trimming took 5 bases from V and 6 from J; bases not matched to a gene: 11. Here the CDR3 reads CASSARLAGLPDTQYF. The DNA of the CDR3 is TGTGCCAGCAGCGCCCGACTAGCGGGTCTTCCGGATACGCAGTATTTT.

This clonotype has at least ten counts. The rearrangement uses TRBV28 and TRBJ1-5, with D tentatively TRBD1 (5 bases). The ends were cut back, 7 bases at V and 3 bases at J, with 13 bases in the middle. Germline V gene sequence: CDR1 MDHEN, CDR2 SYDVKM. This CDR3 comprises 14 residues. In DNA form, the CDR3 reads TGTGCCAGCACCACAGGAGTTAACAATCAGCCCCAGCATTTT. Its protein is CASTTGVNNQPQHF.

The genes are TRBV7-9 and TRBJ2-7; the D gene is possibly TRBD1 (5 bases). The V end was cut by 5 bases, the J end by 5 bases, with 13 bases between. Germline V CDR1 and CDR2: SEHNR, FQNEAQ (reference sequence). The CDR3 is made up of 13 amino acids. CDR3 region: CASSPPRVNEQYF. The CDR3 DNA reads as TGTGCCAGCAGCCCACCCAGGGTAAACGAGCAGTACTTC.

Comment on this clonotype: A read error may produce the germline difference seen at one junction end. The V gene is TRBV20-1, the J gene TRBJ2-7; either TRBD1 or TRBD2 may fit D (5 bases each). Germline V lookup: CDR1 DFQATT, CDR2 SNEGSKA (reference sequence). This CDR3 has 13 amino acids. CDR3 bases: TGCAGTGCTAGAGGGCAGGGTCAAAGGGAGCAGCACTTC. It yields the protein CSARGQGQREQHF.

This clonotype was detected ten times or more. The chain joins TRBV11-2 to TRBJ1-2, with D uncertain. Trimming removed 3 bases at V and 1 base at J, with 6 bases between. Per the germline V gene, CDR1 is SGHAT and CDR2 is FQNNGV. The CDR3 contains 13 residues. In nucleotides, the CDR3 is TGTGCCAGCAGCTTGGACTTTAACTATGGCTACACCTTC. The encoded protein is CASSLDFNYGYTF.